What follows is one TCR beta chain and its context. Its target antigen remains unknown. Base qualities are missing; no much larger clone stands one base away. The sample's time point label, in plain terms: about a year on ibrutinib. Around 2 micrograms of genomic DNA were extracted from cryopreserved PBMCs for TCR beta library preparation. Longitudinal blood samples from CLL patients receiving ibrutinib monotherapy were subjected to high-throughput TCR beta sequencing. The patients took part in an open-label, single-center phase 2 trial of ibrutinib monotherapy. These data belong to a study of cytotoxic CD8 clonotypes in ibrutinib-treated CLL (dated by TCRdb to the early 2020s). Notes on the research overall: In this cohort, 15 patients were treatment-naive and about a dozen were relapsed/refractory, while some 18 had unmutated IGHV. On average, each sample had about 250,000 productive templates and approximately 100,000 productive rearrangements. Of the approximately 91 people in the trial, some 28 had longitudinal samples available. Every remission and progressive disease sample was obtained while ibrutinib was still being received by the patients. Partial responses were observed in approximately 24 patients and complete responses in 2; after a median follow-up of around 68 months, remission was maintained in 14 patients and progression was observed in approximately 12. Cryopreserved peripheral blood mononuclear cells were obtained prior to treatment, at the time of response, and at either disease progression or sustained remission. Samples at response were collected after a median of about 12 months of treatment, with a range of about 6 to 40 months. Beyond this particular receptor, the publication reports: Sampling times were not matched between patients in sustained remission and patients whose disease was progressing, and lymph node repertoires were not examined. Public clonotypes were rare and either shrank or stayed stable during treatment, and the rise in clonality at ibrutinib response reflected expansion of private clonotypes. Baseline clonality exceeded that of age-matched healthy donors and correlated strongly with circulating CD8+ T-cell counts. An increase in clonality was observed at ibrutinib response, with clonality remaining stable during sustained remission and falling back toward baseline at progression.

Each clonotype received, on average, 10x coverage in deep resolution sequencing performed on a MiSeq, where the target depth lay between 1 in 1 million and 1 in 200,000 T cells. TCR beta libraries were generated with the immunoSEQ hsTCRB Kit. The paper's data handling went like this. ImmunoSEQ Data Assistant and ImmunoSEQ Analyzer were used for data analysis, and V, D and J genes were assigned according to IMGT definitions. Clonality, with values ranging from 0 to 1, was calculated as one minus the normalized Shannon entropy of productive rearrangement frequencies. Only overrepresented clonotypes making up at least 0.05% of the repertoire of each patient were included in the public clonotype analysis. About a dozen age-matched healthy donor repertoires from immuneACCESS served as clonality controls. In its TCRdb copy, this immuneACCESS table keeps in-frame sequences only and misses some clones. Where compared with another copy, unresolved V genes explain less than half of these, and the others have no known cause. From that table come the V and J calls and clone size; the DNA was used to work out D and trimming. The sample data list some 200,000 clones, and about four fifths of these were observed just once. Together, the top ten hold roughly an eighth of the sample.

Clipping removes 0 bases from V and 1 base from J, with 0 as the unmatched junction base count. The CDR3 holds 15 amino acids from the cysteine to the phenylalanine. Solely the CDR3 DNA is kept, with 45 bases framed from the first base. Via the germline V gene, CDR1 is SGDLS and CDR2 YYNGEE. Sequences were derived from PBMCs, sampled after 12 months of ibrutinib treatment. The sequence links TRBV9 to TRBJ2-1; 8 bases in the junction line up with TRBD2. The clonotype originates from a human donor with chronic lymphocytic leukemia. CDR3 protein: CASSVVAGSYNEQFF. The nucleotide sequence reads as follows: TGTGCCAGCAGCGTAGTAGCGGGATCCTACAATGAGCAGTTCTTC. Where the CDR3 stops, the reference TRBV9 and TRBJ2-1 genes take over; the full variable domain is DSGVTQTPKHLITATGQRVTLRCSPRSGDLSVYWYQQSLDQGLQFLIQYYNGEERAKGNILERFSAQQFPDLHSELNLSSLELGDSALYFCASSVVAGSYNEQFFGPGTRLTVL.